A single sample is the source of the 21 T cell receptor beta chains below, sequenced in a study of technical replicates of blood from a few donors. Produced via immunoSEQ multiplex PCR; TCRdb's table is partial and in-frame only. Of 15,000 to 19,000 clones listed, approximately 90% are singletons. The material sequenced was PBMCs. The receptors were sampled from a human donor in good health.

The V and J genes are TRBV6-5 and TRBJ2-1; TRBD1 is a possible D gene (5 bases). The germline gives CDR1 MNHEY, CDR2 SVGAGI. The CDR3 spans 13 residues. Trimming took 5 bases from V and 4 from J, leaving 9 bases between them. The CDR3 sequence: CASSRDSYNEQFF. DNA for the CDR3: TGTGCCAGCAGTCGCGACAGTTACAATGAGCAGTTCTTC.

This chain joins TRBV4-1 and TRBJ2-1; no definite D call. The germline gives CDR1 MGHRA, CDR2 YSYEKL. The CDR3 length is 16 residues. Between the trimmed V and J ends, which lost 0 bases and 7 bases, there was a span of 16 bases. The CDR3 nucleotides are TGCGCCAGCAGCCAAGATCCCAAGCCAGCTAGTAATGAGCAGTTCTTC. The encoded protein is CASSQDPKPASNEQFF.

The chain has TRBV5-8 and TRBJ2-7; 8 nucleotides line up with TRBD1. The germline V gene encodes CDR1 SGHTS and CDR2 YDEGEE. Unmatched junction bases numbered 12, after V lost 10 bases and J lost 12 bases. This CDR3 comprises 11 residues. CDR3 in DNA: TGTGCCGGAGGACAGGGAGGACCCTCGTACTTC. This codes for CAGGQGGPSYF. Full variable domain (rest looked up from reference TRBV5-8 and TRBJ2-7): EAGVTQSPTHLIKTRGQQATLRCSPISGHTSVYWYQQALGLGLQFLLWYDEGEERNRGNFPPRFSGRQFPNYSSELNVNALELEDSALYLCAGGQGGPSYFGPGTRLTVT.

The genes are TRBV9 and TRBJ2-2, with TRBD2 as a possible D gene (6 bases). V lost 0 bases and J 2 bases, leaving 11 bases between the germline ends. The CDR3 covers 16 residues. Germline CDR1 is SGDLS and CDR2 is YYNGEE. The CDR3 region has the DNA TGTGCCAGCAGCGTAGCGAGCGGGTTAAACACCGGGGAGCTGTTTTTT. The encoded protein is CASSVASGLNTGELFF.

The chain joins TRBV5-6 to TRBJ1-2, with 10 bases matching TRBD1. The ends lost 0 bases at V and 6 bases at J; junction bases unmatched: 8. The CDR3 extends over 16 amino acids. Germline-derived CDR1 and CDR2 are SGHDT and YYEEEE. This CDR3 reads CASSLELTGGYDGYTF. CDR3 coding DNA: TGTGCCAGCAGCTTGGAGCTGACAGGGGGCTACGATGGCTACACCTTC.

The genes are TRBV27 and TRBJ1-1; D might be TRBD1 (5 bases). The V end lost 10 bases, the J end lost 5 bases, and 11 bases lay between the germline ends. This CDR3 is built from 11 residues. Germline V CDR1 and CDR2: MNHEY, SMNVEV (reference sequence). The CDR3 region has the DNA TGTGCCACTGCAGGGTCGACTGAAGCTTTCTTT. It yields the protein CATAGSTEAFF.

The chain joins TRBV6-4 to TRBJ2-3, with 8 bases that match TRBD1. This CDR3 region has 15 residues. The V segment lost 4 bases and the J segment 0 bases; nucleotides outside the gene matches: 3. Germline V gene sequence: CDR1 MRHNA, CDR2 SNTAGT. The CDR3 here is CASSAGGASTDTQYF. The CDR3 region has the DNA TGTGCCAGCAGTGCAGGGGGCGCTAGCACAGATACGCAGTATTTT.

The V and J genes are TRBV5-6 and TRBJ2-5, with 8 positions matching TRBD1. Germline CDR1 and CDR2: SGHDT and YYEEEE. The CDR3 has 14 amino acids. J was trimmed by 4 bases and V by 4 bases; bases with no gene match: 6. CDR3 coding DNA: TGTGCCAGCAGCCTGGACAGGGTGGTAGAGACCCAGTACTTC. This codes for CASSLDRVVETQYF.

The rearrangement links TRBV5-1 to TRBJ2-5, with TRBD2 matching 11 bases. The CDR3 has 14 residues. Germline-derived CDR1 and CDR2 are SGHRS and YFSETQ. Trimming took 2 bases from V and 4 from J; bases not matched to a gene: 1. CDR3 coding DNA: TGCGCCAGCAGCTTCGGGACTAGCGGAGAGACCCAGTACTTC. Its protein product is CASSFGTSGETQYF.

The DNA for the CDR3 is TGTGCCAGCAGTGAAGCGGACAGGGCCGGAAACACCATATATTTT. Amino acid sequence: CASSEADRAGNTIYF. The chain carries TRBV2 and TRBJ1-3, with TRBD1 matching 8 bases. CDR3 length: 15 amino acids. J was trimmed by 4 bases and V by 0 bases; bases with no gene match: 2. Per germline, CDR1 SNHLY and CDR2 FYNNEI.

The chain is built from TRBV18 and TRBJ2-7; possibly TRBD2 for D (5 bases). Trimming took 3 bases from V and 7 from J, leaving 13 bases between them. CDR3 length equals 13 residues. Germline loops: CDR1 KGHSH, CDR2 LQKENI. The CDR3 coding sequence is TGTGCCAGCTCACCCCCCACCTGGAGGGAGCAGTACTTC. Protein sequence: CASSPPTWREQYF.

The chain combines TRBV4-1 with TRBJ2-5, with TRBD1 matching over 8 bases. CDR1 MGHRA and CDR2 YSYEKL come from the germline V gene. The CDR3 has 18 amino acids. After removal of 4 bases from V and 1 base from J, the junction contained 14 bases not matched to a gene. CDR3 sequence: CASSRGSRGRVSQETQYF. The CDR3 DNA follows: TGCGCCAGCAGCCGGGGGTCCAGGGGGCGAGTGTCCCAAGAGACCCAGTACTTC.

This clone appeared once. CDR3 coding DNA: TGTGCCAGCAGTTCGATAGGGGCGGCCGGGGGTGAAAAACTGTTTTTT. Amino acids: CASSSIGAAGGEKLFF. The chain has TRBV28 and TRBJ1-4, with TRBD1 as a possible D gene (5 bases). Germline V lookup: CDR1 MDHEN, CDR2 SYDVKM. This CDR3 has 16 residues. V gave up 4 bases and J gave up 7 bases, with 19 bases separating them.

The chain recombines TRBV6-5 with TRBJ1-4; 11 positions match TRBD1. Trimming at V came to 5 bases and at J to 8 bases, leaving 4 bases not matched to a gene. Germline CDR1 reads MNHEY; CDR2 reads SVGAGI. The CDR3 consists of 14 residues. CDR3 loop: CASSPGTGGEKLFF. The CDR3 bases are TGTGCCAGCAGTCCCGGGACAGGGGGAGAAAAACTGTTTTTT.

This rearrangement joins TRBV2 to TRBJ1-3; 7 bases agree with TRBD1. Trimming removed 6 bases from V and 2 bases from J; junction bases left unmatched: 10. This CDR3 is built from 16 residues. The germline V gene encodes CDR1 SNHLY and CDR2 FYNNEI. CDR3 DNA sequence: TGTGCCAGCAGCAAGAAAAACAGGGGAGCTGGAAACACCATATATTTT. Amino acid sequence: CASSKKNRGAGNTIYF.

The genes are TRBV29-1 and TRBJ2-4, with TRBD2 identical over 12 bases. The CDR3 extends over 14 amino acids. Germline-derived CDR1 and CDR2 are SQVTM and ANQGSEA. Unmatched junction bases numbered 4, after V lost 2 bases and J lost 8 bases. The CDR3 DNA sequence: TGCAGCGTTGAACTAGCGGGAGGGCGGGACATTCAGTACTTC. Protein sequence: CSVELAGGRDIQYF.

The chain carries TRBV29-1 and TRBJ1-2, with D perhaps matching TRBD1 (5 bases). This CDR3 has 12 residues. From germline, CDR1 is SQVTM and CDR2 ANQGSEA. Deletions cut 8 bases from V and 2 bases from J, with 12 bases between. The CDR3 reads CSSMSGNYGYTF. Here the CDR3 DNA reads TGCAGCTCCATGTCAGGGAACTATGGCTACACCTTC.

V is TRBV30 and J is TRBJ1-2; 11 bases are shared with TRBD1. CDR1 is GTSNPN, CDR2 SVGIG, per germline (reference sequence). The CDR3 covers 13 residues. The J segment lost 7 bases and the V segment lost 2 bases, leaving 3 bases of the junction unmatched. CDR3 in DNA: TGTGCCTGGAGTTCCGGGACAGGGGGTGGCTACACCTTC. This codes for CAWSSGTGGGYTF. The full variable domain, rest sourced from reference TRBV30 and TRBJ1-2, is SQTIHQWPATLVQPVGSPLSLECTVEGTSNPNLYWYRQAAGRGLQLLFYSVGIGQISSEVPQNLSASRPQDRQFILSSKKLLLSDSGFYLCAWSSGTGGGYTFGSGTRLTVV.

The rearrangement joins TRBV10-3 to TRBJ2-1; D is perhaps TRBD1 (5 bases). Trimming took 3 bases from V and 8 from J, leaving 8 bases between them. This CDR3 has 12 residues. Germline V gives CDR1 ENHRY, CDR2 SYGVKD. The CDR3 loop reads CAISDDRDEQFF. The CDR3 nucleotides read TGTGCCATCAGTGATGACAGAGATGAGCAGTTCTTC.

The table lists this clone with a few counts. The rearrangement uses TRBV6-5 and TRBJ2-2; D is unclear. The CDR3 runs to 14 residues. Germline CDR1 and CDR2: MNHEY and SVGAGI. The germline V and J ends were trimmed by 7 bases and 3 bases, with 12 bases remaining between them. The CDR3 region has the DNA TGTGCCAGCAAACCAGAAATTCACACCGGGGAGCTGTTTTTT. Protein product: CASKPEIHTGELFF.

The V call is TRBV19, the J call TRBJ1-2; D unresolved. Germline V gene sequence: CDR1 LNHDA, CDR2 SQIVND (reference sequence). Trimming took off 5 bases at V and 2 bases at J, with 15 bases between the two ends. The CDR3 contains 15 residues. Here the CDR3 DNA reads TGTGCCAGTAGTTCAGTCCTTTCCGGGAACTATGGCTACACCTTC. It codes for CASSSVLSGNYGYTF.